The text below deals with one T cell receptor (beta chain). The source of the sample is a study of blood T cell repertoires in COVID-19. The CDR3 has 13 amino acids. Trimming removed 6 bases from V and 4 bases from J, with 13 bases in between. Here immunoSEQ multiplex PCR was the method, and the copy in TCRdb shows in-frame clones only, minus some. The sample has fewer than 300,000 clones; roughly 90% are singletons. The clonotype comes from a woman in her twenties or thirties with COVID-19, enrolled during active disease. This chain links TRBV12-3 or TRBV12-4 with TRBJ2-7; D perhaps matches TRBD1 (6 bases). What was sequenced was peripheral blood. CDR3 DNA sequence: TGTGCCAGCAGAGTTTCAGGACAGTACGAGCAGTACTTC. Translated, it gives CASRVSGQYEQYF.